The rows below give T cell receptor beta chains drawn from one sample of a study of blood T cells in healthy people across ages. TCRdb reprocessed the 5' RACE reads via MiXCR and lists one record per CDR3 protein. The sample has some 1.6 million distinct CDR3 sequences, about 32% seen once. The specimen was blood. The origin of the receptors is a woman aged 30 to 39 in good health. Each CDR3 is given with its conserved first and last residue. D genes are given only for firm matches. Where a row states a size, it is once, few, many or the class of an expanded clone; other rows omit it.

J | D | size | V | CDR3 | DNA
TRBJ2-7 | TRBD1 | NA | TRBV7-3 | CASSPRPGTVYEQYF | TGTGCCAGCAGCCCTCGCCCCGGGACAGTCTACGAGCAGTACTTC
TRBJ1-1 | TRBD1 | NA | TRBV3-1 | CASSLRTGWDTEAFF | TGTGCCAGCAGCTTAAGGACAGGGTGGGACACTGAAGCTTTCTTT
TRBJ2-3 | NA | NA | TRBV12-3/TRBV12-4 | CASSQTDRINTDTQYF | TGTGCCAGCAGCCAGACTGATAGGATCAATACAGATACGCAGTATTTT
TRBJ1-2 | NA | few | TRBV14 | CASSPLGPNYGYTF | TGTGCCAGCAGCCCTTTGGGTCCTAACTATGGCTACACCTTC
TRBJ1-3 | TRBD1 | NA | TRBV30 | CAWSGDRRLGNTIYF | TGTGCCTGGAGTGGGGACAGGAGGCTCGGAAACACCATATATTTT
TRBJ2-7 | NA | few | TRBV6-1 | CASRSWNEQYF | TGTGCCAGCAGATCATGGAACGAGCAGTACTTC
TRBJ2-7 | TRBD2 | many | TRBV7-6 | CASSPSSGGYEQYF | TGCGCCAGCAGCCCCAGTAGCGGGGGCTACGAGCAGTACTTC
TRBJ1-1 | TRBD1 | NA | TRBV18 | CASSPALMVTGGMNTEAFF | TGTGCCAGCTCACCAGCGTTGATGGTGACAGGGGGCATGAACACTGAAGCTTTCTTT
TRBJ2-1 | NA | NA | TRBV7-3 | CASSLNAGQEQFF | TGTGCCAGCAGCTTAAATGCGGGACAGGAGCAGTTCTTC
TRBJ2-2 | NA | NA | TRBV12-3/TRBV12-4 | CASSFNSGGGPNTGELFF | TGTGCCAGCAGCTTCAATTCTGGTGGGGGCCCGAACACCGGGGAGCTGTTTTTT
TRBJ1-6 | NA | NA | TRBV9 | CASSLGDNSPLHF | TGTGCCAGCAGCCTCGGGGATAATTCACCCCTCCACTTT
TRBJ1-2 | NA | few | TRBV7-9 | CASSRIYKGDTGYGYTF | TGTGCCAGCAGCCGTATCTATAAAGGGGATACTGGCTATGGCTACACCTTC
TRBJ2-1 | NA | few | TRBV10-2 | CASSGDFSSEFF | TGCGCCAGCAGTGGGGACTTCTCTTCGGAGTTCTTC
TRBJ2-5 | NA | few | TRBV6-4 | CASSPGDKLYF | TGTGCCAGCTCCCCAGGTGACAAGTTGTACTTC